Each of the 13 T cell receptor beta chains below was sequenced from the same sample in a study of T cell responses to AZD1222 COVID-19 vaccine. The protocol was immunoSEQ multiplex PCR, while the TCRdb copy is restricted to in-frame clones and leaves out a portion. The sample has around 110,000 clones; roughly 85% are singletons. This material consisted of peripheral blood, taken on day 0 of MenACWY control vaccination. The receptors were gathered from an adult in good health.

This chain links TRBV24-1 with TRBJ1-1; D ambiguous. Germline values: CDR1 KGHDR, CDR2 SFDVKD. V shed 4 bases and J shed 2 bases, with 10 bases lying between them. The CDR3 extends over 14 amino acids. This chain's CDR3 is CATSEPGFNTEAFF. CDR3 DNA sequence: TGTGCCACCAGTGAGCCGGGATTCAACACTGAAGCTTTCTTT.

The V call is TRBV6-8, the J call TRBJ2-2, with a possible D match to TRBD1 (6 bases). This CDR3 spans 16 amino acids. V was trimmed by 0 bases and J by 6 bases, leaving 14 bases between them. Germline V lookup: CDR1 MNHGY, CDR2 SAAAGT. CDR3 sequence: CASSYSSGEGAGELFF. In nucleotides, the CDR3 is TGTGCCAGCAGTTACTCGTCAGGGGAAGGGGCCGGGGAGCTGTTTTTT.

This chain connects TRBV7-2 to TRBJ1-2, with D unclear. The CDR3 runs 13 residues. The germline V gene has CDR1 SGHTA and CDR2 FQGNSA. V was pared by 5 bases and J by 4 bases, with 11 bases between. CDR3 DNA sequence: TGTGCCAGCAGCCCCGGGAGACGCTATGGCTACACCTTC. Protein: CASSPGRRYGYTF.

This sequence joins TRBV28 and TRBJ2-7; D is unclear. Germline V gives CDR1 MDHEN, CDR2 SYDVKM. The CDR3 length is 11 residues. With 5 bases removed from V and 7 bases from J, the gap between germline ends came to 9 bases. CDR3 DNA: TGTGCCAGCAGTCTCTTTGTGGAGCAGTACTTC. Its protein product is CASSLFVEQYF. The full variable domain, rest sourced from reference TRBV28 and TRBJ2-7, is DVKVTQSSRYLVKRTGEKVFLECVQDMDHENMFWYRQDPGLGLRLIYFSYDVKMKEKGDIPEGYSVSREKKERFSLILESASTNQTSMYLCASSLFVEQYFGPGTRLTVT.

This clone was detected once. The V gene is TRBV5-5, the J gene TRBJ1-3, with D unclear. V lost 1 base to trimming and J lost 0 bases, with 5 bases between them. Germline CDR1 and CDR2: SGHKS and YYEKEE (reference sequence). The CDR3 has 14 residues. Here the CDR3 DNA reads TGTGCCAGCAGCTTGACTCTCTCTGGAAACACCATATATTTT. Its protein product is CASSLTLSGNTIYF.

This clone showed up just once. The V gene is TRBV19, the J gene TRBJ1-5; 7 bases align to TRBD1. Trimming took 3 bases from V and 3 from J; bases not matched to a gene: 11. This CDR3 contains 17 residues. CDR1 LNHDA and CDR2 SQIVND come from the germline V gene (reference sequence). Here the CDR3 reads CASSMGVQGGVNQPQHF. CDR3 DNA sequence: TGTGCCAGTAGTATGGGAGTCCAGGGGGGAGTCAATCAGCCCCAGCATTTT.

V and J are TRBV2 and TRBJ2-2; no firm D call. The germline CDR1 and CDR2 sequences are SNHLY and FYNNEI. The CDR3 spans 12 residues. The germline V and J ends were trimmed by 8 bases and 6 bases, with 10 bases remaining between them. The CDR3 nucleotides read TGTGCCAGCTCTATATACCCCGGGGAGCTGTTTTTT. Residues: CASSIYPGELFF.

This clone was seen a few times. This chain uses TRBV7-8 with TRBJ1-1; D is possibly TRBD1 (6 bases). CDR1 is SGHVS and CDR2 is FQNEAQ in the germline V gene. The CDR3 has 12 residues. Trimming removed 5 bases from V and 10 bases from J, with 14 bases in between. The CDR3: CASSHNRERAFF. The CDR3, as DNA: TGTGCCAGCAGCCATAACAGGGAACGAGCTTTCTTT.

The CDR3 sequence is CASSLDLVGEQGYTGELFF. The CDR3 region has the DNA TGTGCCAGCAGCTTAGATCTTGTAGGAGAACAGGGGTACACCGGGGAGCTGTTTTTT. The chain joins TRBV11-3 to TRBJ2-2, with 7 bases lining up with TRBD1. The CDR3 consists of 19 residues. Trimming at V came to 0 bases and at J to 3 bases, leaving 13 bases not matched to a gene. CDR1 and CDR2 (germline): SGHNT, YENEEA.

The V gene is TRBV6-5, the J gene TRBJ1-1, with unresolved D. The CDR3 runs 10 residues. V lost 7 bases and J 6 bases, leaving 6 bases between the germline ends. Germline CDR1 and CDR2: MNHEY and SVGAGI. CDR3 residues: CASKSAEAFF. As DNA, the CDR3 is TGTGCCAGCAAGTCGGCTGAAGCTTTCTTT.

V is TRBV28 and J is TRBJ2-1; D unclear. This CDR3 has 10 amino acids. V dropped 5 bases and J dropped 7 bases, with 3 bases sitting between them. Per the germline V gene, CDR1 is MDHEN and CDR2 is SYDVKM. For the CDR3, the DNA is TGTGCCAGCAGTGGTAATGAGCAGTTCTTC. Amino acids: CASSGNEQFF.

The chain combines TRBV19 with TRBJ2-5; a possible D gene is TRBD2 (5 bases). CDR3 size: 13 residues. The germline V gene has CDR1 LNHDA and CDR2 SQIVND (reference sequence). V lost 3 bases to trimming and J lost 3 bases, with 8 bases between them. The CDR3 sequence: CASSIGAEETQYF. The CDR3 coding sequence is TGTGCCAGTAGTATTGGAGCGGAAGAGACCCAGTACTTC.

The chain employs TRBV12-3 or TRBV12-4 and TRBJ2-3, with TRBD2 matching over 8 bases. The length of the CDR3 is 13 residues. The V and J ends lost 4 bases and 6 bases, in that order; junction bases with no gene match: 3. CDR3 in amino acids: CASSSRLADTQYF. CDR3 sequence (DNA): TGTGCCAGCAGTTCCCGACTAGCGGATACGCAGTATTTT.